A single TCR beta chain is shown here with its context. What it binds is unknown. The CDR3 is 15 amino acids. Between the trimmed V and J ends, which lost 2 bases and 5 bases, there was a span of 15 bases. Germline V gives CDR1 MGHDK, CDR2 SYGVNS. The data belong to a study of T cell responses to AZD1222 COVID-19 vaccine. Study background: Analyses pooled second doses at about 4 or about 12 weeks.

Points from the study as a whole: Without day 14 samples, only post-peak T cell repertoires were studied. Seropositive at baseline were only a handful of AZD1222 recipients. Nearly half of spike-specific TCRs reportedly go after variant regions that carry no mutations.

Here immunoSEQ multiplex PCR was the method, and the copy in TCRdb shows in-frame clones only, minus some. The sample has about 120,000 clones; approximately 90% are singletons. This sequence was found in an adult in good health. V is TRBV25-1 and J is TRBJ2-5; TRBD1 is a possible D gene (8 bases). Sequenced material: peripheral blood, taken on day 0 of AZD1222 vaccination. The CDR3 loop is CASSEGQGGGETQYF. CDR3 DNA: TGTGCCAGCAGTGAAGGACAGGGCGGGGGCGAGACCCAGTACTTC.